The TCR beta chain described here comes from a study of blood T cell repertoires in COVID-19. Across the whole study: T cells, B-cell-depleted T cells, or PBMCs provided the cDNA or gDNA that served as material.

Trimming pared 2 bases from V and 9 bases from J, leaving 5 bases between. This CDR3 has 11 amino acids. Clones were sequenced by immunoSEQ multiplex PCR, and TCRdb holds only the in-frame ones, with some missing. The sample holds roughly 80,000 clones, 90% seen once. The chain has TRBV12-3 or TRBV12-4 and TRBJ1-3; no clear D. The material sequenced was peripheral blood. The clonotype was recovered from a woman older than 75 with active or convalescent COVID-19. CDR3 sequence: CASSLIGTIYF. CDR3 sequence (DNA): TGTGCCAGCAGTTTAATCGGCACCATATATTTT.